This T cell receptor (beta chain) originates from a study of blood T cells in healthy people across ages. This clonotype came up once. The junction differs from germline at one of its ends, possibly a read error. Alongside a J-beta primer mix, a sample-barcoded 5' primer served in a second PCR lasting 7 to 11 cycles. Each TCR beta cDNA got a 12-nucleotide random molecular identifier. TCRdb itself ran the 5' RACE reads through MiXCR, one entry per CDR3 protein. Of 1.2 million to 1.5 million distinct CDR3 sequences in the sample, roughly 59% are singletons; the top ten hold more than 6%. The CDR3 sequence is 19 residues long. The V gene's germline CDR1 is LGHDT and CDR2 YNNKEL (reference sequence).

The specimen sequenced was blood. V is TRBV3-1 and J is TRBJ2-3, with D possibly TRBD2 on 5 matching bases. This TCR came from a man younger than 35 in good health. The DNA of the CDR3 is TGTGCCTGCAGCCAAGATTCTAGCCTCGTCTCTCGAAGCACAGATACGCAGTATTTT. Translated, it gives CACSQDSSLVSRSTDTQYF.